These 2 T cell receptor beta chains came from one sample sequenced in a study of blood T cell repertoires in COVID-19. TCRdb's copy holds only in-frame clones and misses some; the assay was immunoSEQ multiplex PCR. The sample gives hundreds of thousands of clones, 80% to 90% of which show up once; under 2.5% is in the top ten. Sequenced sample: PBMCs or T cells enriched from blood (not recorded which). All receptors derive from a man aged 25-45 years who had recovered from COVID-19.

This clone was observed a single time. Other DNA sequences in this specimen translate into the identical CDR3. The chain combines TRBV5-1 with TRBJ1-2, with D unclear. Trimming cost V 0 bases and J 2 bases, with 5 bases left between them. Germline-derived CDR1 and CDR2 are SGHRS and YFSETQ. This CDR3 comprises 13 residues. The CDR3 DNA sequence: TGCGCCAGCAGCTTGGGCGGGAACTATGGCTACACCTTC. It specifies CASSLGGNYGYTF.

The V and J genes are TRBV6-5 and TRBJ1-1; 7 positions match TRBD1. The ends lost 5 bases at V and 5 bases at J; junction bases unmatched: 11. CDR1 and CDR2 from the germline V gene are MNHEY and SVGAGI. The CDR3 is 15 amino acids. DNA for the CDR3: TGTGCCAGCAGTCGAGGGAAGGGGGCAAGGACTGAAGCTTTCTTT. This encodes CASSRGKGARTEAFF.